This TCR beta chain was captured in a study of cytomegalovirus exposure and HLA in healthy donors. Study summary: A previous analysis identified approximately 120 million unique TCR beta sequences derived from around 180 million T cells. Genotyping showed roughly 81% of a few hundred donors falling in the Caucasian-associated ancestry cluster. Study findings and constraints: By a later analysis, the bulk of CMV-associated TCR beta chains appeared HLA-restricted.

CDR1 SGHDT and CDR2 YYEEEE come from the germline V gene. This CDR3 has 14 residues. J gave up 8 bases and V 4 bases, and 8 bases lay outside the gene matches. The PCR used 60 Vbeta and 13 Jbeta primers. Sequenced by immunoSEQ multiplex PCR; TCRdb stores in-frame clones only, minus some. The table has about 110,000 clones, roughly four fifths seen once; the top ten hold roughly 1.6%. Comment on this clone: The antigen remains undetermined.

The sample consisted of PBMCs. The genes are TRBV5-6 and TRBJ2-1, with 8 positions matching TRBD2. This TCR was recovered from a man in his forties or fifties in good health and CMV-seronegative. The chain's CDR3 is CASSPGTSWDEQFF. CDR3 bases: TGTGCCAGCAGCCCCGGGACTAGTTGGGATGAGCAGTTCTTC.